This T cell receptor (beta chain) came from a study of T-cell reconstitution after alpha-beta-depleted transplantation in children. Study-level points and caveats: Several hundred expanded graft clones reportedly gave rise to the alpha-beta T cells present about two months after transplant. T-cell counts and diversity were attributed mostly to newly produced T cells one year after transplant. Some patients showed high day-60 TCRbeta diversity, which derived from surviving recipient T cells and thymic progenitors.

Using unique molecular identifiers, the investigators prepared the TCRbeta library. TCRdb recomputed calls from the PCR reads with MiXCR, one row per CDR3 protein. This sample has around 270,000 distinct CDR3 sequences; 6% to 10% occur once, and the top ten carry about 9.1%. The CDR3 runs to 18 residues. Germline assignment: CDR1 KGHSH and CDR2 LQKENI. J gave up 2 bases and V 2 bases, and 6 bases lay outside the gene matches. This clonotype was recorded at least ten times. Antigen unknown. This TCR was sampled from a female patient aged 2-15 years who had a stem cell transplant for Fanconi anemia, so the T cells may come from the graft donor. Specimen: peripheral blood, collected 360 days after TCRalphabeta/CD19-depleted stem cell transplant. The rearrangement links TRBV18 to TRBJ2-3; 14 bases agree with TRBD2. The CDR3 loop reads CASSPIMGLAGVTDTQYF. As DNA, the CDR3 is TGTGCCAGCTCACCAATAATGGGACTAGCGGGAGTCACAGATACGCAGTATTTT.